This T cell receptor (beta chain) is drawn from a study of T cells in Graves' hyperthyroidism and ophthalmopathy. Broader study findings: The model predicted ophthalmopathy a median roughly six months before onset. From stable hyperthyroidism, ophthalmopathy was separated by a 13 V-J model. Among thyroid clonotypes expanded above 0.001, most also appeared in blood.

Exclusion of patients followed from uncontrolled infection, other autoimmune disease, pregnancy or lactation. RNA transcripts provided the source from which TCR beta CDR3 regions were amplified. HTBI primers were the set used in a first-round RT-PCR of the TCR CDR3. Each CDR3 protein gets one entry after TCRdb re-called the multiplex PCR reads with MiXCR. The sample consists of around 620,000 distinct CDR3 sequences, around 45% of them appearing once. Concerning this clonotype itself: Its target is not known.

With 1 base removed from V and 0 bases from J, the gap between germline ends came to 12 bases. CDR1 SQVTM and CDR2 ANQGSEA come from the germline V gene. CDR3 length: 15 residues. The V and J genes are TRBV29-1 and TRBJ1-1; D ambiguous. The source material was peripheral blood or thyroid tissue (not recorded which). This sequence was found in an adult woman with Graves' disease, either hyperthyroidism or ophthalmopathy (not recorded which). Here the CDR3 DNA reads TGCAGCGTTGAAGGACGCGGACGGGTGAACACTGAAGCTTTCTTT. Protein sequence: CSVEGRGRVNTEAFF.